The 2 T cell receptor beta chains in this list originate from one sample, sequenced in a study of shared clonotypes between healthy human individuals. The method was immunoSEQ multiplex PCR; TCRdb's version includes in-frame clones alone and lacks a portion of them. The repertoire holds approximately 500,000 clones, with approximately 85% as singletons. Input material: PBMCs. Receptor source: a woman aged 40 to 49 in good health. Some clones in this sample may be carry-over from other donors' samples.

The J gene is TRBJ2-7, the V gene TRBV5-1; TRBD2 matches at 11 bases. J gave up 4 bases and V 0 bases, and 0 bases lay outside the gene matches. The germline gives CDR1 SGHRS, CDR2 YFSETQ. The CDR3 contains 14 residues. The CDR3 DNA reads TGCGCCAGCAGCTTGGCTAGCGGGAGGTACGAGCAGTACTTC. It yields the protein CASSLASGRYEQYF.

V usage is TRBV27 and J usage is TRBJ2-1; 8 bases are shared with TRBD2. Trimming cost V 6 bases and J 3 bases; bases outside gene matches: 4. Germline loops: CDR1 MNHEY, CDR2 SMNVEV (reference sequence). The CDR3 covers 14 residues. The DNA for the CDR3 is TGTGCCAGCAGACGGGGGGGCCGCTACAATGAGCAGTTCTTC. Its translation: CASRRGGRYNEQFF.